This TCR beta chain came from a study of OX40 agonist ivuxolimab in advanced cancers. Study as a whole: Cancers in dose escalation were hepatocellular, melanoma, renal cell and head and neck.

The ends were cut back, 6 bases at V and 0 bases at J, with 12 bases in the middle. This CDR3 comprises 15 residues. Germline V gives CDR1 ENHRY, CDR2 SYGVKD. The assay was immunoSEQ multiplex PCR, and TCRdb's table has in-frame clones only and misses some. Among roughly 34,000 clones listed, over 85% were seen once. This chain connects TRBV10-3 to TRBJ2-1; D ambiguous. The source is an adult with an advanced solid tumor such as melanoma, head and neck, liver or kidney cancer. Source: CD4+ or CD8+ T cells sorted from blood, taken in a trial of the OX40 agonist ivuxolimab. Here the CDR3 reads CAISAVVGSYNEQFF. The CDR3 DNA sequence: TGTGCCATCAGCGCCGTTGTGGGCTCCTACAATGAGCAGTTCTTC.